These 5 T cell receptor beta chains were all obtained from the same sample, sequenced in a study of T-cell reconstitution after alpha-beta-depleted transplantation in children. The authors prepared the TCRbeta library with unique molecular identifiers. TCRdb re-called the PCR reads with MiXCR, one entry per CDR3 protein. The data contain about 400,000 distinct CDR3 sequences, about an eighth of them seen just once; the ten biggest clones take up roughly 4.5%. The source was PBMCs, collected from the stem cell graft. These receptors were collected from a human donor who donated a stem cell graft to a child with Fanconi anemia.

The table lists this clonotype with many counts. The chain uses TRBV7-9 and TRBJ2-1; D could derive from TRBD1 or TRBD2 (5 bases each). V was shortened by 2 bases and J by 10 bases, with 15 bases between the two germline ends. This CDR3 contains 14 residues. Germline-derived CDR1 and CDR2 are SEHNR and FQNEAQ (reference sequence). The CDR3 region is CASSLLAARDEQFF. CDR3 sequence (DNA): TGTGCCAGCAGCTTACTGGCAGCCCGGGACGAGCAGTTCTTC.

The chain combines TRBV12-3 or TRBV12-4 with TRBJ1-1; 7 nucleotides match TRBD1. Losses at the gene ends were 5 bases for V and 8 bases for J; bases not matched to a gene: 8. CDR3 length equals 13 residues. The CDR3, as DNA: TGTGCCAGCAGTCGACAGGGCGGGAACGAAGCTTTCTTT. It is translated as CASSRQGGNEAFF.

This clonotype was seen a few times. The chain joins TRBV29-1 to TRBJ1-1; D is perhaps TRBD1 (6 bases). V lost 4 bases to trimming and J lost 1 base, with 10 bases between them. CDR3 length equals 13 residues. CDR1 and CDR2 (germline): SQVTM, ANQGSEA. The CDR3 loop is CSVAGTQNTEAFF. The CDR3 DNA follows: TGCAGCGTTGCCGGGACACAGAACACTGAAGCTTTCTTT.

This clonotype was observed a handful of times. This chain connects TRBV25-1 to TRBJ2-7, with 10 bases matching TRBD1. Trimming took 2 bases from V and 13 from J; bases not matched to a gene: 8. The CDR3 sequence is 13 residues long. Looked up from germline, CDR1 is MGHDK and CDR2 is SYGVNS. As DNA, the CDR3 is TGTGCCAGCAGTGAAAGGGGGACAGGGGTGACTTACGTC. Translation: CASSERGTGVTYV.

The V gene is TRBV5-1, the J gene TRBJ1-1; 7 bases line up with TRBD1. This CDR3 spans 14 amino acids. V gave up 4 bases and J gave up 9 bases; unmatched junction bases: 12. CDR1 and CDR2 from the germline V gene are SGHRS and YFSETQ. The DNA for the CDR3 is TGCGCCAGCAGCGGATCGACAGGGTCAACGCAAGCTTTCTTT. Translated: CASSGSTGSTQAFF.